This paragraph reports one TCR beta chain. Its antigen is currently unknown. The PCR used 60 Vbeta and 13 Jbeta primers. Produced via immunoSEQ multiplex PCR; TCRdb's table is partial and in-frame only. Of about 130,000 clones listed, about 74% are singletons. This sample is drawn from a study of cytomegalovirus exposure and HLA in healthy donors. Whole-study findings and limits: As was reported, the HLA-A and HLA-B alleles of most subjects were accurately predicted from TCR beta sequences. Sequencing had likely introduced a cluster of highly shared sequence variants as an artifact. A later analysis reportedly found that, within productive TCRs, an Asian-associated ancestry cluster had fewer N-insertions than the mean observed across the 666 donors. Previous analysis showed most TCR beta V segments were productive about 90% or about 30% of the time.

The V gene's germline CDR1 is MGHRA and CDR2 YSYEKL. V gave up 3 bases and J gave up 3 bases; unmatched junction bases: 4. The CDR3 is 15 amino acids. The sample consisted of PBMCs. The sequence was obtained from a woman in her forties or fifties in good health and CMV-seropositive. V and J are TRBV4-1 and TRBJ1-2; 10 positions match TRBD1. The CDR3 DNA reads as TGCGCCAGCAGCCAGGGACAGGGGAGAGACTATGGCTACACCTTC. It translates to CASSQGQGRDYGYTF.